Each of the 17 T cell receptor beta chains below was sequenced from the same sample in a study of shared clonotypes between healthy human individuals. TCRdb's copy holds only in-frame clones and misses some; the assay was immunoSEQ multiplex PCR. The profile shows 550,000 to 700,000 clones, about 80% of them singletons. Sequencing was done on a sample of memory CD4+ T cells sorted from blood. Sample subset: CD45RA-negative fraction. These TCRs come from a woman in her twenties or thirties in good health.

This clone came up a few times. The V call is TRBV29-1, the J call TRBJ2-2, with 8 bases aligning to TRBD1. The CDR3 contains 15 residues. CDR1 SQVTM and CDR2 ANQGSEA come from the germline V gene. With V trimmed by 6 bases and J by 0 bases, 6 bases remained unmatched. The CDR3, as DNA: TGCAGCGTCCTTGGACAGGGCGCGAACACCGGGGAGCTGTTTTTT. It specifies CSVLGQGANTGELFF.

V gene TRBV19 combines with J gene TRBJ2-4, with D perhaps TRBD1 (6 bases). This CDR3 is built from 14 residues. Germline CDR1 and CDR2: LNHDA and SQIVND (reference sequence). V lost 5 bases and J 8 bases, leaving 16 bases between the germline ends. Written as DNA, the CDR3 is TGTGCCAGTAGTGAAGGACAGCCACGGGACATTCAGTACTTC. Translation gives CASSEGQPRDIQYF. The full variable domain, in which reference TRBV19 and TRBJ2-4 provide the parts outside the CDR3, is DGGITQSPKYLFRKEGQNVTLSCEQNLNHDAMYWYRQDPGQGLRLIYYSQIVNDFQKGDIAEGYSVSREKKESFPLTVTSAQKNPTAFYLCASSEGQPRDIQYFGAGTRLSVL.

The chain is built from TRBV7-2 and TRBJ1-5, with a tentative D call TRBD1 (6 bases). Trimming stripped 1 base from V and 7 bases from J, with 8 bases between. Germline V gene data show CDR1 as SGHTA and CDR2 as FQGNSA. This CDR3 has 13 amino acids. The CDR3 sequence: CASSLDTGQPQHF. The CDR3 bases are TGTGCCAGCAGCTTAGATACAGGGCAGCCCCAGCATTTT.

The rearrangement joins TRBV4-1 to TRBJ1-2; possible D gene TRBD1, 5 bases. Looked up from germline, CDR1 is MGHRA and CDR2 is YSYEKL. Trimming took 4 bases from V and 8 from J, leaving 17 bases between them. This CDR3 has 14 residues. The CDR3 reads CASSPGGLIEGYTF. The DNA for the CDR3 is TGCGCCAGCAGCCCGGGGGGTCTCATCGAGGGCTACACCTTC.

The genes are TRBV18 and TRBJ2-2, with D uncertain. Germline V gene sequence: CDR1 KGHSH, CDR2 LQKENI. V was shortened by 5 bases and J by 0 bases, with 10 bases between the two germline ends. The CDR3 extends over 15 amino acids. The CDR3 DNA reads TGTGCCAGCTCATCCCAACTCCCGAACACCGGGGAGCTGTTTTTT. This sequence encodes CASSSQLPNTGELFF.

DNA of the CDR3: TGTGCCAGCAGAGACAGAACTAGCGGGAGGCGGTACCAAGAGACCCAGTACTTC. It encodes CASRDRTSGRRYQETQYF. This sequence joins TRBV7-2 and TRBJ2-5; 12 nucleotides line up with TRBD2. The length of the CDR3 is 18 residues. V lost 6 bases and J lost 0; bases outside the gene matches: 11. CDR1 and CDR2 from the germline V gene are SGHTA and FQGNSA.

This clone was observed a single time. This sequence joins TRBV27 and TRBJ2-3; D remains ambiguous. CDR1 MNHEY and CDR2 SMNVEV come from the germline V gene (reference sequence). The ends were cut back, 6 bases at V and 5 bases at J, with 6 bases in the middle. The CDR3 sequence is 11 residues long. CDR3 nucleotides: TGTGCCAGCAGGCTGGGAGATACGCAGTATTTT. This encodes CASRLGDTQYF.

This clone occurred a few times. This chain connects TRBV6-4 to TRBJ2-5, with TRBD1 matching 10 bases. Per germline, CDR1 MRHNA and CDR2 SNTAGT. The CDR3 has 14 amino acids. Trimming took 1 base from V and 5 from J; bases not matched to a gene: 1. The CDR3 DNA reads as TGTGCCAGCAGTGACTGGGGACAGGGGGAGACCCAGTACTTC. It specifies CASSDWGQGETQYF.

This clone has only a few counts. This chain joins TRBV6-1 and TRBJ2-2; no clear D. Trimming removed 7 bases at V and 0 bases at J, with 9 bases between. CDR3 length equals 14 residues. Germline assignment: CDR1 MNHNS and CDR2 SASEGT. In DNA form, the CDR3 reads TGTGCCAGCAATAGGCCACCGAACACCGGGGAGCTGTTTTTT. Translated: CASNRPPNTGELFF.

This clone appeared once. This chain connects TRBV6-6 to TRBJ1-3, with D maybe TRBD1 (5 bases). CDR3 length: 15 amino acids. CDR1 and CDR2 (germline): MNHNY, SVGAGI (reference sequence). V was clipped by 6 bases and J by 0 bases, with 12 bases between them. The CDR3 nucleotides are TGTGCCAGCAGACCGAGGGGTAGCTCTGGAAACACCATATATTTT. Its translation: CASRPRGSSGNTIYF.

The V call is TRBV29-1, the J call TRBJ2-7, with D perhaps TRBD1 (6 bases). The CDR3 contains 13 residues. V was cut by 4 bases and J by 2 bases, with 12 bases left in between. Germline values: CDR1 SQVTM, CDR2 ANQGSEA. The CDR3 DNA follows: TGCAGCGTTGTAGCTGGACAGACCTACGAGCAGTACTTC. The encoded protein is CSVVAGQTYEQYF.

The rearrangement links TRBV29-1 to TRBJ2-2; TRBD1 is a possible D gene (5 bases). V lost 3 bases and J 4 bases, leaving 12 bases between the germline ends. The length of the CDR3 is 14 residues. Germline lookup yields CDR1 SQVTM and CDR2 ANQGSEA. DNA for the CDR3: TGCAGCGTTGAGACAGCTACCTTCACCGGGGAGCTGTTTTTT. Its protein product is CSVETATFTGELFF.

The rearrangement joins TRBV11-2 to TRBJ2-6; the D is unclear. Germline V gene data show CDR1 as SGHAT and CDR2 as FQNNGV. This CDR3 has 16 residues. Trimming removed 5 bases at V and 1 base at J, with 12 bases between. CDR3 loop: CASSTRLGSGANVLTF. The DNA for the CDR3 is TGTGCCAGCAGCACCCGATTGGGTTCTGGGGCCAACGTCCTGACTTTC.

The V and J genes are TRBV28 and TRBJ2-7, with TRBD2 identical over 9 bases. Germline loops: CDR1 MDHEN, CDR2 SYDVKM. The V segment lost 6 bases and the J segment 3 bases; nucleotides outside the gene matches: 6. The CDR3 runs 14 residues. CDR3 sequence reads: CASRISGSRYEQYF. CDR3 bases: TGTGCCAGCAGGATTAGCGGGAGTCGCTACGAGCAGTACTTC.

The rearrangement joins TRBV7-3 to TRBJ2-1, with D tentatively TRBD2 (5 bases). The CDR3 runs to 15 residues. Germline CDR1 is SGHTA and CDR2 is FQGTGA. V was pared by 1 base and J by 8 bases, with 15 bases between. The CDR3 sequence: CASSLNPGSSDEQFF. In DNA, the CDR3 is TGTGCCAGCAGCTTAAATCCGGGATCAAGCGATGAGCAGTTCTTC.

V is TRBV7-2 and J is TRBJ2-7; 8 nucleotides agree with TRBD1. The V gene's germline CDR1 is SGHTA and CDR2 FQGNSA. The CDR3 is 15 residues long. V shed 2 bases and J 2 bases; nucleotides not matched to a gene: 5. CDR3 loop: CASSLFGQGPYEQYF. The CDR3 coding sequence is TGTGCCAGCAGCTTATTTGGACAGGGACCCTACGAGCAGTACTTC.

This clone was picked up a small number of times. CDR3 DNA sequence: TGTGCCAGCAGTGAGGAGTCAGGATACAATCAGCCCCAGCATTTT. Translating gives CASSEESGYNQPQHF. The rearrangement uses TRBV2 and TRBJ1-5, with D hard to call. Germline CDR1 and CDR2: SNHLY and FYNNEI. V lost 3 bases and J 3 bases, leaving 12 bases between the germline ends. CDR3 size: 15 residues.